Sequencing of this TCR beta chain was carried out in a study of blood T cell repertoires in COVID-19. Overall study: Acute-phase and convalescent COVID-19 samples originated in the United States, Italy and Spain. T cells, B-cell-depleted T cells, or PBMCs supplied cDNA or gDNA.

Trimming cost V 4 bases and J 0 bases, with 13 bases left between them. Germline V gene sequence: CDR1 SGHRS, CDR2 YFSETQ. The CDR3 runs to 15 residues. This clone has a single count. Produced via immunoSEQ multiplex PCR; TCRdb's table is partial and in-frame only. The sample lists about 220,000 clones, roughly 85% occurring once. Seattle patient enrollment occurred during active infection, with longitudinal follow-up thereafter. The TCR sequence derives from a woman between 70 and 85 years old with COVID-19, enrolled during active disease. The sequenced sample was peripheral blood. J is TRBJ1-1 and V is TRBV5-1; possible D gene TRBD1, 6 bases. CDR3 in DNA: TGCGCCAGCAGCACCAGCAGGGGTCTGAACACTGAAGCTTTCTTT. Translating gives CASSTSRGLNTEAFF.